Presented here are 10 T cell receptor beta chains from one specimen sequenced in a study of T cells in Graves' hyperthyroidism and ophthalmopathy. From RNA transcripts, TCR beta CDR3 regions were amplified. The HTBI primer set was used in a first-round RT-PCR of the TCR CDR3. TCRdb reanalysed the multiplex PCR reads using MiXCR and keeps one entry per CDR3 protein. The sample contains about 360,000 distinct CDR3 sequences, approximately 14% of which appear only once. Specimen: blood. The receptors originated from a woman aged 18-29 years with Graves' hyperthyroidism that later progressed to Graves' ophthalmopathy.

This clonotype was detected many times. This chain connects TRBV6-1 to TRBJ1-6, with D possibly being TRBD1 (6 bases). Germline V CDR1 and CDR2: MNHNS, SASEGT. V was clipped by 3 bases and J by 7 bases, with 13 bases between them. The CDR3 totals 15 residues. CDR3 amino acids: CASSDTQGRNSPLHF. CDR3 DNA: TGTGCCAGCAGTGATACTCAGGGGCGCAATTCACCCCTCCACTTT.

This clonotype was detected many times. This sequence joins TRBV28 and TRBJ1-1; D is uncertain. In germline, CDR1 is MDHEN, CDR2 SYDVKM. The length of the CDR3 is 15 residues. The V end was cut by 3 bases, the J end by 8 bases, with 19 bases between. The CDR3 sequence is CASSFPDGFPLEAFF. As DNA, the CDR3 is TGTGCCAGCAGTTTTCCCGACGGATTTCCACTGGAAGCTTTCTTT.

The chain employs TRBV15 and TRBJ1-3; D is ambiguous. V dropped 5 bases and J dropped 4 bases, with 12 bases sitting between them. The length of the CDR3 is 14 residues. Germline CDR1 and CDR2: LNHNV and YYDKDF (reference sequence). In DNA form, the CDR3 reads TGTGCCACCAGCCTCAGACGAGCCGGAAACACCATATATTTT. Protein: CATSLRRAGNTIYF.

The rearrangement links TRBV5-1 to TRBJ2-5, with TRBD2 matching over 8 bases. Germline V gene lookup returns CDR1 SGHRS and CDR2 YFSETQ. V was clipped by 7 bases and J by 4 bases; unmatched bases: 6. This CDR3 contains 13 residues. The CDR3 loop is CASGIREGETQYF. The CDR3 nucleotides read TGCGCCAGCGGGATCCGGGAGGGAGAGACCCAGTACTTC.

The chain employs TRBV6-5 and TRBJ1-2; 10 bases align to TRBD1. The CDR3 loop spans 16 amino acids. CDR1 is MNHEY, CDR2 SVGAGI, per germline. The V segment lost 2 bases and the J segment 8 bases; nucleotides outside the gene matches: 11. Here the CDR3 DNA reads TGTGCCAGCAGTTACATCCGGACAGGGGGAAATAACGGCTACACCTTC. Translating it yields CASSYIRTGGNNGYTF.

The rearrangement links TRBV20-1 to TRBJ2-2; D remains unclear. The CDR3 runs to 13 residues. Germline V gives CDR1 DFQATT, CDR2 SNEGSKA (reference sequence). The V end was cut by 3 bases, the J end by 4 bases, with 9 bases between. CDR3 protein: CSASWSSTGELFF. CDR3 DNA sequence: TGCAGTGCTAGTTGGTCCTCCACCGGGGAGCTGTTTTTT.

This clonotype was seen a few times. The genes are TRBV9 and TRBJ2-7, with D hard to call. The CDR3 is 15 amino acids. The V and J ends lost 0 bases and 3 bases respectively, with 13 bases between them. Germline V gene lookup returns CDR1 SGDLS and CDR2 YYNGEE. The CDR3 sequence is CASSVDLGLIYEQYF. The DNA of the CDR3 is TGTGCCAGCAGCGTAGATCTGGGCCTAATCTACGAGCAGTACTTC.

This clonotype was seen only a few times. The chain joins TRBV20-1 to TRBJ2-7, with no clear D. The CDR3 totals 11 residues. The germline V gene encodes CDR1 DFQATT and CDR2 SNEGSKA (reference sequence). V was pared by 6 bases and J by 0 bases, with 6 bases between. CDR3 in DNA: TGCAGTGCAGTGAGCTCCTACGAGCAGTACTTC. Protein product: CSAVSSYEQYF.

This clonotype was recorded at least ten times. The rearrangement joins TRBV24-1 to TRBJ2-7, with TRBD2 matching over 9 bases. Looked up from germline, CDR1 is KGHDR and CDR2 is SFDVKD. The CDR3 runs to 17 residues. V shed 3 bases and J 3 bases; nucleotides not matched to a gene: 11. CDR3 in DNA: TGTGCCACCAGTGATCGACCCGGGACTAGCAACAGCTACGAGCAGTACTTC. Protein product: CATSDRPGTSNSYEQYF.

This clonotype occurred a few times. The chain recombines TRBV27 with TRBJ2-1; maybe TRBD1 (5 bases). CDR1 is MNHEY and CDR2 is SMNVEV in the germline V gene (reference sequence). Trimming stripped 7 bases from V and 8 bases from J, with 18 bases between. The CDR3 covers 14 residues. The CDR3: CASTSYPGCDEQFF. The CDR3 DNA is TGTGCCAGCACCTCGTACCCAGGGTGCGATGAGCAGTTCTTC.